Here is one T cell receptor (beta chain) with its context. This clonotype was detected many times. The specificity of this receptor is unknown. One base away there is no much larger clone; base qualities are not given. The sample comes from a study of patients and donors after allogeneic stem cell transplantation (dated by TCRdb to the early 2020s). Library preparation employed RT-PCR. The sequencer listed for this sample is NextSeq 550. The raw public data were reprocessed by TCRdb itself: fastp quality trimming at Q25, MiXCR clonotype calling, in-frame beta chains only. Each record represents a unique CDR3 protein, reported with the most common genes and DNA among its rows. This sample holds 87,000 or so distinct CDR3 sequences; 4.5% to 5% were observed only once. The ten largest make up 2.6% of the sample. From the germline V gene, CDR1 is SGDLS and CDR2 is YYNGEE. V loses 0 bases, J loses 7 bases, and the germline ends lie 19 bases apart. Taken from cysteine to phenylalanine, the CDR3 has 17 residues. CDR3 DNA only is kept here, 51 bases in frame from base 1.

The sequenced sample was blood, either unsorted or a sorted T cell fraction (not recorded which). Rearrangement joined TRBV9 to TRBJ2-2; TRBD2 is perhaps the D gene, given 6 matching bases. The receptor's source is a human donor who was either an allogeneic HSCT recipient or a stem cell or donor lymphocyte infusion donor (not recorded which). It is not recorded whose cells these are; they may come from a transplant donor. The CDR3 protein is CASSVAILAGLHGELFF. The base sequence is TGTGCCAGCAGCGTAGCTATCCTGGCGGGGCTTCACGGGGAGCTGTTTTTT.